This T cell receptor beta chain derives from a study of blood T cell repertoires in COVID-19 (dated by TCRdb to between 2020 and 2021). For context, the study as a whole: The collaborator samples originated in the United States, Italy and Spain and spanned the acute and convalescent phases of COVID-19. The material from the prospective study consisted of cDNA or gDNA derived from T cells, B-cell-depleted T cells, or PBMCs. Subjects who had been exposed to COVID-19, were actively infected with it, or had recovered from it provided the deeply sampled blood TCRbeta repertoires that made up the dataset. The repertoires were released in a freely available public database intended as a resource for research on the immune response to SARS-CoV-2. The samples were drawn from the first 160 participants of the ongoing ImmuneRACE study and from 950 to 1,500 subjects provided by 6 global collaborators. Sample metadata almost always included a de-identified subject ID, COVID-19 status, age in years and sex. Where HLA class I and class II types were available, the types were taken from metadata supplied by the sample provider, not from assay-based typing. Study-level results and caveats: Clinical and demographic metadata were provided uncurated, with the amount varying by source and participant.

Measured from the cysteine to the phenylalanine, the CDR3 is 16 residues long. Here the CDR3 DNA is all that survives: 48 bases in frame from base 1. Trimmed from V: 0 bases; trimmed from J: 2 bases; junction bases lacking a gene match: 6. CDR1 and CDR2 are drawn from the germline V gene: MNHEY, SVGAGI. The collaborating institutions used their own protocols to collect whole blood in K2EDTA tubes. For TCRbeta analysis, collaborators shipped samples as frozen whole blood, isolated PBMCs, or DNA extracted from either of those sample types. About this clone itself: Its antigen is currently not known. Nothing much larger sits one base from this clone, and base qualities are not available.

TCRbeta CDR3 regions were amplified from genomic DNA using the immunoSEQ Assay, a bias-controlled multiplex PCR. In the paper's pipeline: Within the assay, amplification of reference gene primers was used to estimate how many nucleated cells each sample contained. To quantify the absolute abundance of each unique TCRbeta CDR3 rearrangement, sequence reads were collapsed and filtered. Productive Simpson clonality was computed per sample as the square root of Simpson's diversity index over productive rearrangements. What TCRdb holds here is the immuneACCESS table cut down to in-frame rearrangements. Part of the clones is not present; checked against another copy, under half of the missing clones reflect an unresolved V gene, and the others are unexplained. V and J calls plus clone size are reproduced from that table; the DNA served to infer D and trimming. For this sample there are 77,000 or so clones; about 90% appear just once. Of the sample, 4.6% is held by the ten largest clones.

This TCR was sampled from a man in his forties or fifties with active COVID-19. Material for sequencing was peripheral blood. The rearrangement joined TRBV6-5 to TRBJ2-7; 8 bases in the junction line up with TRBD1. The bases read TGTGCCAGCAGTTACTCAGTGGGACAGGAGGCCTACGAGCAGTACTTC. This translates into CASSYSVGQEAYEQYF.